Below are 17 T cell receptor beta chains sequenced from a single sample in a study of cytomegalovirus exposure and HLA in healthy donors. Primers included in the PCR were 60 Vbeta and 13 Jbeta primers. Some clones are missing from TCRdb's copy, which holds only in-frame ones; the method was immunoSEQ multiplex PCR. The sample has around 110,000 clones; 65% to 75% are singletons. Sample: PBMCs. The receptor source for this set is a young man in good health and CMV-seropositive.

The chain carries TRBV9 and TRBJ2-5; possibly TRBD2 for D (6 bases). CDR1 and CDR2 from the germline V gene are SGDLS and YYNGEE. The V end was cut by 3 bases, the J end by 7 bases, with 16 bases between. The CDR3 consists of 14 residues. The CDR3 DNA follows: TGTGCCAGCAGCGCGTCCCTAGCGTGGGGGACCCAGTACTTC. Translation gives CASSASLAWGTQYF. Based on the CDR3 plus reference TRBV9 and TRBJ2-5, the full variable domain is DSGVTQTPKHLITATGQRVTLRCSPRSGDLSVYWYQQSLDQGLQFLIQYYNGEERAKGNILERFSAQQFPDLHSELNLSSLELGDSALYFCASSASLAWGTQYFGPGTRLLVL.

V usage is TRBV4-2 and J usage is TRBJ2-7; 7 nucleotides match TRBD1. Germline CDR1 LGHNA, CDR2 YNFKEQ. Losses at the gene ends were 1 base for V and 2 bases for J; bases not matched to a gene: 11. The CDR3 sequence is 17 residues long. CDR3 protein: CASSQASSQGSAYEQYF. In DNA form, the CDR3 reads TGTGCCAGCAGCCAAGCCTCCTCACAGGGGTCTGCCTACGAGCAGTACTTC.

The genes are TRBV6-1 and TRBJ1-2; a possible D gene is TRBD1 (5 bases). Trimming pared 6 bases from V and 4 bases from J, leaving 12 bases between. CDR1 MNHNS and CDR2 SASEGT come from the germline V gene. CDR3 size: 13 residues. The DNA for the CDR3 is TGTGCCAGCAGCCCACAGGCTCTCTATGGCTACACCTTC. Its protein product is CASSPQALYGYTF.

The chain employs TRBV2 and TRBJ1-5; no firm D call. The CDR3 has 16 amino acids. V shed 6 bases and J shed 1 base, with 16 bases lying between them. CDR1 SNHLY and CDR2 FYNNEI come from the germline V gene. CDR3 protein: CASRPKWSGSNQPQHF. The CDR3 DNA sequence: TGTGCCAGCAGGCCTAAGTGGTCGGGGAGCAATCAGCCCCAGCATTTT.

The chain links TRBV15 to TRBJ2-7, with 7 positions matching TRBD2. With 0 bases clipped from V and 7 bases from J, the junction kept 3 bases outside the gene matches. CDR3 length equals 13 residues. CDR1 is LNHNV, CDR2 YYDKDF, per germline (reference sequence). The CDR3: CATSRDRGEEQYF. In nucleotides, the CDR3 is TGTGCCACCAGCAGAGATCGGGGGGAGGAGCAGTACTTC.

The V call is TRBV19, the J call TRBJ1-4; a weak D match, TRBD1 (5 bases). The germline CDR1 and CDR2 sequences are LNHDA and SQIVND (reference sequence). V was shortened by 2 bases and J by 3 bases, with 13 bases between the two germline ends. The CDR3 extends over 16 amino acids. The CDR3 protein is CASSINRAGPNEKLFF. The DNA of the CDR3 is TGTGCCAGTAGTATAAATCGAGCAGGGCCTAATGAAAAACTGTTTTTT.

This chain connects TRBV11-3 to TRBJ1-3, with D possibly being TRBD1 (5 bases). This CDR3 is built from 14 residues. Looked up from germline, CDR1 is SGHNT and CDR2 is YENEEA. V was cut by 5 bases and J by 0 bases, with 8 bases left in between. Here the CDR3 DNA reads TGTGCCAGCAGCCAGGGCTTCTCTGGAAACACCATATATTTT. Its protein product is CASSQGFSGNTIYF. The full variable domain, in which reference TRBV11-3 and TRBJ1-3 provide the parts outside the CDR3, is EAGVVQSPRYKIIEKKQPVAFWCNPISGHNTLYWYLQNLGQGPELLIRYENEEAVDDSQLPKDRFSAERLKGVDSTLKIQPAELGDSAVYLCASSQGFSGNTIYFGEGSWLTVV.

The chain uses TRBV4-1 and TRBJ1-1; D unclear. The CDR3 is 16 amino acids. Deletions cut 2 bases from V and 1 base from J, with 14 bases between. The germline gives CDR1 MGHRA, CDR2 YSYEKL. The chain's CDR3 is CASSQTLQRSNTEAFF. The CDR3 coding sequence is TGCGCCAGCAGCCAAACCCTACAGAGATCGAACACTGAAGCTTTCTTT.

This clone came up a few times. The rearrangement links TRBV6-1 to TRBJ1-2; TRBD1 is a possible D gene (5 bases). This CDR3 is built from 14 residues. The ends were cut back, 8 bases at V and 8 bases at J, with 21 bases in the middle. Germline V gene sequence: CDR1 MNHNS, CDR2 SASEGT. Written as DNA, the CDR3 is TGTGCCAGCGGCCGTCCCTACTTGTCAGGGGGCTACACCTTC. This sequence encodes CASGRPYLSGGYTF.

This chain joins TRBV5-1 and TRBJ2-1; TRBD2 is a possible D gene (6 bases). The V and J ends lost 0 bases and 4 bases respectively, with 11 bases between them. CDR1 SGHRS and CDR2 YFSETQ come from the germline V gene. This CDR3 is 15 amino acids long. The CDR3 sequence is CASSLEMGGYNEQFF. For the CDR3, the DNA is TGCGCCAGCAGCTTGGAAATGGGGGGTTACAATGAGCAGTTCTTC.

This clone was seen a few times. This chain connects TRBV4-3 to TRBJ1-1; no firm D call. The CDR3 runs 12 residues. V lost 1 base and J lost 4, with 4 bases in between. Germline V gene sequence: CDR1 LGHNA, CDR2 YSLEER. The CDR3 DNA is TGCGCCAGCAGCCAAGTCGGCACTGAAGCTTTCTTT. Residues: CASSQVGTEAFF.

This sequence joins TRBV9 and TRBJ2-7, with D tentatively TRBD2 (7 bases). Germline V lookup: CDR1 SGDLS, CDR2 YYNGEE. This CDR3 has 16 amino acids. V was trimmed by 0 bases and J by 5 bases, leaving 18 bases between them. CDR3 sequence (DNA): TGTGCCAGCAGCGTAGGGGGCCGGGGGGCACAAAACGAGCAGTACTTC. Its translation is CASSVGGRGAQNEQYF.

The DNA of the CDR3 is TGCGCCAGCAGCTTACTAGCGGGGGGCCGAGATGAGCAGTTCTTC. This translates into CASSLLAGGRDEQFF. The chain joins TRBV5-1 to TRBJ2-1; 12 bases are a match to TRBD2. The germline gives CDR1 SGHRS, CDR2 YFSETQ. The V segment lost 2 bases and the J segment 8 bases; nucleotides outside the gene matches: 5. CDR3 length: 15 residues.

The rearrangement joins TRBV5-1 to TRBJ1-4; 9 nucleotides align to TRBD1. The CDR3 covers 14 residues. Looked up from germline, CDR1 is SGHRS and CDR2 is YFSETQ. The V gene end was trimmed by 6 bases and the J gene end by 6 bases; junction bases not matched to a gene: 6. CDR3 protein: CASKRDRADEKLFF. The CDR3 DNA reads TGCGCCAGCAAAAGGGACAGGGCGGATGAAAAACTGTTTTTT.

The chain recombines TRBV5-1 with TRBJ2-1; 8 bases are shared with TRBD1. V lost 0 bases, J lost 10 bases, and 6 bases stayed unmatched. There are 14 residues in the CDR3. CDR1 is SGHRS, CDR2 YFSETQ, per germline. The chain's CDR3 is CASSLEATGEEQFF. CDR3 bases: TGCGCCAGCAGCTTGGAGGCGACAGGGGAAGAGCAGTTCTTC.

The chain combines TRBV7-9 with TRBJ1-3; D perhaps matches TRBD1 (5 bases). Trimming shortened V by 5 bases and J by 5 bases, and 13 bases separated the two germline ends. Germline V gives CDR1 SEHNR, CDR2 FQNEAQ (reference sequence). The CDR3 runs to 14 residues. The CDR3 sequence is CASSPGGSRNTIYF. The CDR3 DNA reads TGTGCCAGCAGCCCGGGGGGGTCACGAAACACCATATATTTT.

A few counts support this clone. This chain uses TRBV11-2 with TRBJ1-2; 8 bases are shared with TRBD1. V was clipped by 4 bases and J by 8 bases; unmatched bases: 12. Germline CDR1 is SGHAT and CDR2 is FQNNGV. The CDR3 is made up of 15 amino acids. The CDR3 loop reads CASSSDRGPRQGYTF. CDR3 in DNA: TGTGCCAGCAGCTCCGACAGGGGCCCCCGGCAGGGCTACACCTTC.